The 7 T cell receptor beta chains given below trace back to one sample, sequenced in a study of blood T cell repertoires in COVID-19. TCRdb keeps only in-frame clones here, not all; method: immunoSEQ multiplex PCR. This sample has 100,000 to 150,000 clones; less than 90% occur once, and the top ten carry roughly 30%. Sequencing used peripheral blood. These receptors were collected from a woman older than 75 with acute or convalescent COVID-19.

J is TRBJ2-1 and V is TRBV27; D perhaps matches TRBD2 (6 bases). The V gene lost 6 bases and the J gene lost 13 bases, with 16 bases spanning the gap. CDR1 MNHEY and CDR2 SMNVEV come from the germline V gene (reference sequence). The CDR3 covers 12 residues. CDR3: CASRQRDSRQFF. CDR3 DNA: TGTGCCAGCAGGCAACGGGACTCAAGACAGTTCTTC.

The rearrangement uses TRBV4-3 and TRBJ1-3; possibly TRBD1 for D (6 bases). The V end was cut by 0 bases, the J end by 2 bases, with 23 bases between. The germline CDR1 and CDR2 sequences are LGHNA and YSLEER. CDR3 length equals 20 residues. The CDR3 DNA is TGCGCCAGCAGCCAAGAAGCACCTGGGACAAGCAGTGGGACTGGAAACACCATATATTTT. Protein product: CASSQEAPGTSSGTGNTIYF.

The V gene is TRBV3-1 (or the pseudogene TRBV3-2), the J gene TRBJ1-1, with TRBD1 matching over 8 bases. Germline V gene lookup returns CDR1 LGHDT and CDR2 YNNKEL (reference sequence). J was trimmed by 2 bases and V by 5 bases; bases with no gene match: 7. The CDR3 is made up of 15 amino acids. The CDR3 sequence is CASSTGQGRNTEAFF. The CDR3 DNA sequence: TGTGCCAGCAGCACTGGACAGGGCCGAAACACTGAAGCTTTCTTT.

This chain connects TRBV23-1 to TRBJ1-6; 7 bases agree with TRBD1. TRBV23-1 is an ORF for which the function is uncertain. The junction had 12 bases not matched to a gene; V was cut back by 4 bases and J by 9 bases. The CDR3 spans 16 residues. The CDR3 DNA reads as TGCGCCAGCAGTCGGGCAGGGGGAAAGGGGTGTTCACCCCTCCACTTT. It codes for CASSRAGGKGCSPLHF.

The chain combines TRBV7-9 with TRBJ1-2; D call uncertain. Germline CDR1 is SEHNR and CDR2 is FQNEAQ (reference sequence). The V end lost 3 bases, the J end lost 6 bases, and 5 bases lay between the germline ends. There are 11 residues in the CDR3. The CDR3 region has the DNA TGTGCCAGCAGCTTTCCAGATGGCTACACCTTC. Translation: CASSFPDGYTF. Full variable domain (remainder filled in from reference TRBV7-9 and TRBJ1-2): DTGVSQNPRHKITKRGQNVTFRCDPISEHNRLYWYRQTLGQGPEFLTYFQNEAQLEKSRLLSDRFSAERPKGSFSTLEIQRTEQGDSAMYLCASSFPDGYTFGSGTRLTVV.

The chain employs TRBV7-3 and TRBJ2-3; 10 bases align to TRBD1. V lost 2 bases, J lost 2 bases, and 4 bases stayed unmatched. Germline assignment: CDR1 SGHTA and CDR2 FQGTGA. The CDR3 has 16 amino acids. The CDR3 DNA sequence: TGTGCCAGCAGCTTAGCGGGACAGGGGTCCACAGATACGCAGTATTTT. This gives the protein CASSLAGQGSTDTQYF.

The rearrangement links TRBV19 to TRBJ1-2, with 10 nucleotides matching TRBD1. V gave up 10 bases and J gave up 5 bases; unmatched junction bases: 7. Germline assignment: CDR1 LNHDA and CDR2 SQIVND (reference sequence). The CDR3 is 13 amino acids. CDR3: CATKGQGSYGYTF. The DNA of the CDR3 is TGTGCCACTAAGGGACAGGGGAGTTATGGCTACACCTTC.